This TCR beta chain was sequenced during a study of glioma-infiltrating T cells. General study results and limits: Tissue and blood shared very few CDR3 sequences. Above-expected tissue-blood divergence occurred in all gliomas, most in low-grade ones.

This clonotype appeared many times. Its target is not known. TCR alpha and beta CDR3 regions were amplified from RNA using iRepertoire nested multiplex PCR. MiXCR, applied by TCRdb to the multiplex PCR reads, yields one record per CDR3 protein. This sample has about 3,000 distinct CDR3 sequences, with around 15% found just once. The germline gives CDR1 KGHDR, CDR2 SFDVKD. Trimming cost V 7 bases and J 2 bases; bases outside gene matches: 6. The CDR3 has 15 amino acids. The sample comprised glioma tissue, nonneoplastic brain tissue, or PBMCs (not recorded which). This sequence joins TRBV24-1 and TRBJ2-3, with 9 bases lining up with TRBD2. The origin of this receptor is a human donor with low-grade glioma or glioblastoma, undergoing nonglioma brain surgery, or in good health (not recorded which). The CDR3 loop reads CATRSSGGNTDTQYF. CDR3 sequence (DNA): TGTGCCACCAGGTCCAGCGGGGGGAACACAGATACGCAGTATTTT.